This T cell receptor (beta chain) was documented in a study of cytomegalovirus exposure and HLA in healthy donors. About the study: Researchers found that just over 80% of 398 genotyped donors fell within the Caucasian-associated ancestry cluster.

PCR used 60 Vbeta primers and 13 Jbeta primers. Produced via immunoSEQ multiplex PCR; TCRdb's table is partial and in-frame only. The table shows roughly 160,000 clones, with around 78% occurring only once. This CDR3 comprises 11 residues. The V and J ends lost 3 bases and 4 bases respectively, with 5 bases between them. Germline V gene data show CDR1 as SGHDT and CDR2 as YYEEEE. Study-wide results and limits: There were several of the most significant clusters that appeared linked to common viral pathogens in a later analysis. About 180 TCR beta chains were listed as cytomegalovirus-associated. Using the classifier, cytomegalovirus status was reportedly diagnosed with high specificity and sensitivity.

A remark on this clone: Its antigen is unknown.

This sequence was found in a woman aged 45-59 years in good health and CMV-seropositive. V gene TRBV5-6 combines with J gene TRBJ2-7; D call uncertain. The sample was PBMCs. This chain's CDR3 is CASSYSYEQYF. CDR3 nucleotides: TGTGCCAGCAGCTATTCGTACGAGCAGTACTTC. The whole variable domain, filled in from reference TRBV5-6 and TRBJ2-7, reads DAGVTQSPTHLIKTRGQQVTLRCSPKSGHDTVSWYQQALGQGPQFIFQYYEEEERQRGNFPDRFSGHQFPNYSSELNVNALLLGDSALYLCASSYSYEQYFGPGTRLTVT.